This section outlines one T cell receptor beta chain sequence together with its context. Its antigen remains unidentified. The germline CDR1 and CDR2 sequences are SGHAT and FQNNGV. The V and J ends lost 2 bases and 7 bases respectively, with 8 bases between them. CDR3 length: 12 amino acids. This sample is part of a study of T cells after yellow fever vaccination. Study-wide points: A large majority of primary-vaccination clones showed up again after the booster (approximately 96% CD4, approximately 90% CD8). By day 5 rather than day 15, the secondary response had peaked, though it was weaker. Few clonotypes appeared in both CD4 and CD8 compartments.

A single record per CDR3 protein comes from TCRdb applying MiXCR to the 5' RACE reads. The sample has about 300,000 distinct CDR3 sequences; under 9% are singletons. The sequence derives from a man aged 18 to 35 who received the YFV17D yellow fever vaccine. The chain employs TRBV11-2 and TRBJ1-1; tentative D call: TRBD1 (6 bases). Sequencing used CD4+ T cells sorted from PBMCs, obtained 5 days after the yellow fever booster vaccination. This CDR3 reads CASSLLQGEAFF. As DNA, the CDR3 is TGTGCCAGCAGCTTATTACAGGGTGAAGCTTTCTTT.